The 19 T cell receptor beta chains below all came from one sample that was sequenced in a study of identifying expanded T cells in peripheral blood. Generated by immunoSEQ multiplex PCR, the TCRdb table keeps only in-frame clones and is missing some. The repertoire includes around 120,000 clones, around nine tenths of them detected once, and roughly 15% sits in the top ten. Sequencing input: blood. The origin of the receptors is a person aged 18-69 years in good health.

The chain employs TRBV9 and TRBJ2-5; 8 bases map to TRBD2. The germline gives CDR1 SGDLS, CDR2 YYNGEE. CDR3 length: 16 amino acids. With V trimmed by 7 bases and J by 5 bases, 16 bases remained unmatched. CDR3 nucleotides: TGTGCCAGCTCCACCCTCGGGGGGGCCAGTTGGGAGACCCAGTACTTC. This encodes CASSTLGGASWETQYF.

The chain has TRBV27 and TRBJ1-2; perhaps TRBD1 as D (5 bases). The V and J ends lost 0 bases and 1 base respectively, with 12 bases between them. Germline V gene sequence: CDR1 MNHEY, CDR2 SMNVEV (reference sequence). The CDR3 has 16 amino acids. CDR3 protein: CASSLSGTHSNYGYTF. DNA of the CDR3: TGTGCCAGCAGTTTATCGGGGACCCATAGTAACTATGGCTACACCTTC.

The J gene is TRBJ2-2, the V gene TRBV2, with TRBD1 matching over 7 bases. Germline V gene data show CDR1 as SNHLY and CDR2 as FYNNEI. After removal of 7 bases from V and 8 bases from J, the junction contained 13 bases not matched to a gene. This CDR3 region has 15 residues. The CDR3 bases are TGTGCCAGCACCCTGGGACAGCTAAACCTGGGGGAGCTGTTTTTT. Translation gives CASTLGQLNLGELFF.

This clone has only a few counts. This chain links TRBV30 with TRBJ1-4; 12 bases map to TRBD1. With V trimmed by 8 bases and J by 6 bases, 1 base remained unmatched. CDR1 GTSNPN and CDR2 SVGIG come from the germline V gene (reference sequence). The CDR3 runs to 12 residues. CDR3: CAGDRGHEKLFF. In DNA, the CDR3 is TGTGCCGGGGACAGGGGGCATGAAAAACTGTTTTTT.

The chain joins TRBV5-4 to TRBJ2-5; D is unclear. Germline assignment: CDR1 SGHNT and CDR2 YYREEE (reference sequence). The V end lost 0 bases, the J end lost 5 bases, and 5 bases lay between the germline ends. CDR3 length: 12 residues. In DNA, the CDR3 is TGTGCCAGCAGCTTGGCCAGCGAGACCCAGTACTTC. It codes for CASSLASETQYF.

This chain uses TRBV6-5 with TRBJ2-7; 9 nucleotides match TRBD2. V was clipped by 5 bases and J by 12 bases; unmatched bases: 11. This CDR3 contains 13 residues. The V gene's germline CDR1 is MNHEY and CDR2 SVGAGI. The CDR3 nucleotides read TGTGCCAGCAGTGAAGTCCTAGCGGGGACGTCGTACTTC. It is translated as CASSEVLAGTSYF.

The CDR3 is CASSLSERGGEIPYEQYF. Written as DNA, the CDR3 is TGTGCCAGCAGTTTATCGGAACGGGGGGGAGAAATACCCTACGAGCAGTACTTC. V and J are TRBV27 and TRBJ2-7; 8 bases are shared with TRBD2. J gave up 2 bases and V 0 bases, and 12 bases lay outside the gene matches. CDR1 is MNHEY, CDR2 SMNVEV, per germline (reference sequence). The CDR3 spans 18 residues.

The chain has TRBV27 and TRBJ2-3, with unresolved D. Between the trimmed V and J ends, which lost 3 bases and 0 bases, there was a span of 13 bases. The CDR3 covers 16 residues. CDR1 and CDR2 from the germline V gene are MNHEY and SMNVEV (reference sequence). For the CDR3, the DNA is TGTGCCAGCAGTTTTACACGGCACGCTAGCACAGATACGCAGTATTTT. Amino acid sequence: CASSFTRHASTDTQYF.

This chain uses TRBV6-5 with TRBJ2-6; D ambiguous. Germline V gives CDR1 MNHEY, CDR2 SVGAGI. Trimming pared 6 bases from V and 4 bases from J, leaving 10 bases between. This CDR3 is built from 14 residues. Here the CDR3 reads CASRKAAGANVLTF. The CDR3 DNA follows: TGTGCCAGCAGAAAGGCGGCCGGGGCCAACGTCCTGACTTTC.

J is TRBJ2-7 and V is TRBV11-1; D is possibly TRBD2 (6 bases). Trimming pared 5 bases from V and 2 bases from J, leaving 13 bases between. Looked up from germline, CDR1 is SGHAT and CDR2 is FQDESV (reference sequence). The CDR3 loop spans 14 amino acids. This CDR3 is CASSRRRAPYEQYF. The CDR3 nucleotides are TGTGCCAGCAGCCGGCGGAGGGCCCCCTACGAGCAGTACTTC.

The V gene is TRBV5-5, the J gene TRBJ2-1, with D unclear. The V and J ends lost 2 bases and 5 bases respectively, with 11 bases between them. The CDR3 length is 14 residues. Germline V gives CDR1 SGHKS, CDR2 YYEKEE (reference sequence). The CDR3 protein is CASSFPDGDNEQFF. DNA for the CDR3: TGTGCCAGCAGCTTTCCGGACGGTGACAATGAGCAGTTCTTC. Full variable domain (remainder filled in from reference TRBV5-5 and TRBJ2-1): DAGVTQSPTHLIKTRGQQVTLRCSPISGHKSVSWYQQVLGQGPQFIFQYYEKEERGRGNFPDRFSARQFPNYSSELNVNALLLGDSALYLCASSFPDGDNEQFFGPGTRLTVL.

V and J are TRBV7-9 and TRBJ1-5, with D possibly being TRBD1 (6 bases). This CDR3 comprises 16 residues. Trimming took off 4 bases at V and 2 bases at J, with 15 bases between the two ends. In germline, CDR1 is SEHNR, CDR2 FQNEAQ (reference sequence). This CDR3 is CASSSRDKWGNQPQHF. For the CDR3, the DNA is TGTGCCAGCAGCTCCAGGGACAAGTGGGGCAATCAGCCCCAGCATTTT.

The CDR3 coding sequence is TGTGCCACCGATGAGACAGGGGTGGATGAAAAACTGTTTTTT. The encoded protein is CATDETGVDEKLFF. This chain joins TRBV6-5 and TRBJ1-4; 8 positions match TRBD1. The V segment lost 10 bases and the J segment 6 bases; nucleotides outside the gene matches: 10. CDR1 and CDR2 (germline): MNHEY, SVGAGI. CDR3 length: 14 residues.

The J gene is TRBJ1-2, the V gene TRBV12-5, with D tentatively TRBD1 (5 bases). The CDR3 has 17 amino acids. Looked up from germline, CDR1 is LGHNT and CDR2 is FRNRAP. Between the trimmed V and J ends, which lost 0 bases and 5 bases, there was a span of 19 bases. CDR3 sequence reads: CASGLVLSREGVYGYTF. DNA of the CDR3: TGTGCTAGTGGTTTGGTACTTTCTCGGGAAGGGGTTTATGGCTACACCTTC. The whole variable domain, remainder taken from reference TRBV12-5 and TRBJ1-2, is DARVTQTPRHKVTEMGQEVTMRCQPILGHNTVFWYRQTMMQGLELLAYFRNRAPLDDSGMPKDRFSAEMPDATLATLKIQPSEPRDSAVYFCASGLVLSREGVYGYTFGSGTRLTVV.

The genes are TRBV6-4 and TRBJ2-7; perhaps TRBD1 as D (6 bases). In germline, CDR1 is MRHNA, CDR2 SNTAGT. CDR3 length: 13 residues. The V and J ends lost 2 bases and 2 bases respectively, with 7 bases between them. Here the CDR3 DNA reads TGTGCCAGCAGTGACCGGGACACCTACGAGCAGTACTTC. Translating gives CASSDRDTYEQYF.

The rearrangement uses TRBV2 and TRBJ1-3; 7 nucleotides agree with TRBD1. The ends lost 7 bases at V and 0 bases at J; junction bases unmatched: 9. This CDR3 is built from 16 residues. Germline V gene lookup returns CDR1 SNHLY and CDR2 FYNNEI. The CDR3 loop reads CASKGRDRRSGNTIYF. The DNA for the CDR3 is TGTGCCAGCAAAGGGAGGGACAGACGCTCTGGAAACACCATATATTTT.

The genes are TRBV20-1 and TRBJ1-3; D gene unclear. The CDR3 loop spans 11 amino acids. V lost 1 base to trimming and J lost 3 bases, with 1 base between them. Germline V gives CDR1 DFQATT, CDR2 SNEGSKA (reference sequence). CDR3 amino acids: CSARVGNTIYF. CDR3 in DNA: TGCAGTGCTAGAGTTGGAAACACCATATATTTT.

The chain couples TRBV6-5 to TRBJ2-1; 10 bases line up with TRBD2. Germline V gene lookup returns CDR1 MNHEY and CDR2 SVGAGI. V lost 4 bases and J lost 10; bases outside the gene matches: 4. The CDR3 consists of 13 residues. The CDR3 coding sequence is TGTGCCAGCAGTTCTAGCGGGGGAGGGGAGCAGTTCTTC. Its protein is CASSSSGGGEQFF.

V gene TRBV28 combines with J gene TRBJ1-1, with D unresolved. Trimming cost V 5 bases and J 7 bases, with 23 bases left between them. This CDR3 spans 16 amino acids. From germline, CDR1 is MDHEN and CDR2 SYDVKM. The CDR3 DNA is TGTGCCAGCAGTACGAGATGGGGTACGGGGAGACATGAAGCTTTCTTT. Translating it yields CASSTRWGTGRHEAFF.